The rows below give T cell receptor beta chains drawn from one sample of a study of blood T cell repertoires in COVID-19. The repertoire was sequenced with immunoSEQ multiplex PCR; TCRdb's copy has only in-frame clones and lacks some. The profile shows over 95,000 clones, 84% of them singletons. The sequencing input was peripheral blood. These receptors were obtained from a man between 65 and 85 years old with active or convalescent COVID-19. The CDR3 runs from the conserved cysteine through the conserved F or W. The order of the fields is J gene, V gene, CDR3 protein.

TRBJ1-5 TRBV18 CASSPRGGYNQPQHF
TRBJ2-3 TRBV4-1 CASSQVSGGAIIPDTQYF
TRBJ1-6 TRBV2 CASRRQGADNSPLHF
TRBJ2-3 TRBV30 CAWSVKPGGPDTQYF
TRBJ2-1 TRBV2 CASQSAGEQFF
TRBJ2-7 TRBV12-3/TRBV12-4 CASSLNRVQYF
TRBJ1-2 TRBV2 CASRALAIQGYTF
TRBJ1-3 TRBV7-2 CASSSGATGNTIYF
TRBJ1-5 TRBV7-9 CASSLGSGNNQPQHF
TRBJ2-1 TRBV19 CASSMGGLAGGPVNEQFF
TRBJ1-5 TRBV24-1 CATSGGTNQPQHF
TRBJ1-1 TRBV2 CASSYRSTEAFF
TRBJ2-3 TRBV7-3 CASSRIRGGPLYF
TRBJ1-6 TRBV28 CASKGGTGGFPLHF
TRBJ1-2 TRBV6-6 CASSHVEQGNHGYTF
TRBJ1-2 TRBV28 CASSPPGQFIGGYTF
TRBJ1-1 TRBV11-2 CASSSGGGGARAFF
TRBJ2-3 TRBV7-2 CASSLAASGGTDTQYF
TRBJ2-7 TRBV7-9 CASSTTGPLEQYF
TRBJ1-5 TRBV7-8 CASSLERNRPQHF
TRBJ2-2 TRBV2 CASHSRRAPTGELFF
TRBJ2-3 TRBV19 CASFRGGSADTQYF
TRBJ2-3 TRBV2 CASEGTDTQYF
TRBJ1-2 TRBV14 CASSQDLAGASGYTF
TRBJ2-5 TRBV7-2 CASSLGRLQETQYF
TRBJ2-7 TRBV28 CASSRGQANEQYF
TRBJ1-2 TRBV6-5 CASSYPGQNYGYTF
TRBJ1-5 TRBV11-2 CASSFDRVNQPQHF
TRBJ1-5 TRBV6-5 CASSYGRKQIDQPQHF